The sequence of this TCR beta chain was determined in a study of blood T cell repertoires in COVID-19. Study background: The origin of the acute and convalescent COVID-19 samples was the United States, Italy and Spain. In each case, the material was cDNA or gDNA derived from T cells, B-cell-depleted T cells, or PBMCs.

This clone has only a few counts. The CDR3 runs to 17 residues. Per germline, CDR1 SNHLY and CDR2 FYNNEI. V lost 6 bases to trimming and J lost 4 bases, with 24 bases between them. Original data processing: Reference gene primer amplification gave nucleated cell count estimates. Data came from immunoSEQ multiplex PCR; TCRdb stores just in-frame clones and leaves some out. Clone size and V and J calls were adopted from that table, with D and trimming inferred from the DNA. The sample carries about 250,000 clones, roughly 85% recorded once. Material for sequencing was peripheral blood. The chain recombines TRBV2 with TRBJ2-5, with D perhaps TRBD2 (6 bases). The TCR was taken from a man over 45 with active or convalescent COVID-19. The CDR3 sequence: CASRGPRAGPRAETQYF. In DNA, the CDR3 is TGTGCCAGCAGGGGCCCTCGGGCGGGACCCAGAGCAGAGACCCAGTACTTC.